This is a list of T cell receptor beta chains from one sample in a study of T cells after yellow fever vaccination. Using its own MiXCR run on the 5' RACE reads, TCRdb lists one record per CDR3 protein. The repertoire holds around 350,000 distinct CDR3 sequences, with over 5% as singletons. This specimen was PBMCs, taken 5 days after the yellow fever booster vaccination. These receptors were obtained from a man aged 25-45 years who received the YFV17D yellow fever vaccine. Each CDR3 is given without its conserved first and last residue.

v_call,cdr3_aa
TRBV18,ASSPQPGGYNEQF
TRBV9,ASSGDAGQGSEQF
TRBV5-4,ASSLGPESNNEQF
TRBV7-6,ASTQGTSGLSSTDTQY
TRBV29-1,SVGPGGYEQY
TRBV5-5,ASSSDGQGTEQY
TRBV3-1,ATSQVPDMTGNTGELF
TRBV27,ASHRGYEQY
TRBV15,ATSNPGTGNTGELF
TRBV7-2,TSSPGASGSYEQY
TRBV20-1,SARGTGLGQPQH
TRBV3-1,ASSQRSGTDTQY
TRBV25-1,ASSESGRAITDTQY
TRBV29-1,SPRLANQETQY
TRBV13,ASSLVQPSVGGYT
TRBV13,ASCGTSGPGSYEQY
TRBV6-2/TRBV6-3,ASSYRPFGREFDYEQY
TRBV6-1,ASTRYAQSLYGYT
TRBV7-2,ASSLLAGGSPDTQY
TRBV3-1,ASSQRTGGRDEQF
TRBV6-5,ASSLINGPDTQY
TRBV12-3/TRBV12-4,ASSFASGGVAKNIQY
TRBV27,ASSLSWHQGWGTEAF
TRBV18,ASSQGGQPQH
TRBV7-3,ASRTLNSDEQY
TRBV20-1,SAVLDNRDTQY
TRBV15,ATSRDRQARSYNEQF
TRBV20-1,SARRDTKETQY
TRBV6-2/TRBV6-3,ASRPTGGTEAF
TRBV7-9,ASSAAPGQVSYEQY
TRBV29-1,SGGGGKSSYNEQF
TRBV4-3,ASSHGSGANVLT
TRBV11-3,ASSLGGTSGSRQF
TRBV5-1,ASSSEQVMNTEAF
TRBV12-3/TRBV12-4,ASSRQTGYEQY
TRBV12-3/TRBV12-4,ASSLTRRETQY
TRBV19,ASSIISSGRSDEQF
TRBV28,ASSVLKPGELF
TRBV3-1,ASSQGEMTYEQY
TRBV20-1,SPTTSGRTDTQY
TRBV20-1,SVVSGGSYEQY
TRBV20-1,SAPWQGTDTQY
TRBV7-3,ASSTMLAGGITGN
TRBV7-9,ASSPPGPSYEQY
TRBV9,ARDFLGTETYEQY
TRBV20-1,SAPLFTGYEQY
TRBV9,ASSAGDDQPQH
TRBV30,AWRLPPGGEAF
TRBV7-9,ASSQVTSGNNEQF
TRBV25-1,ASLLWSPADYGYT
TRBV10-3,ATEPKEAYEQY
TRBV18,ASSPGASGSNEQF
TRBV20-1,SARFLGETGPSAETQY
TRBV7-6,ASSSGSGGALH
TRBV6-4,ASSDSDRRTDTQY